A single sample gave rise to the 13 T cell receptor beta chains below, sequenced in a study of Graves' ophthalmopathy and Graves' hyperthyroidism. RNA served as the template for amplifying TCR beta CDR3 regions. HTBI primers primed a first-round RT-PCR, and a second-round multiplex PCR followed. TCRdb reanalysed the multiplex PCR reads using MiXCR and keeps one entry per CDR3 protein. The table lists approximately 460,000 distinct CDR3 sequences, around 14% of them singletons. The sequencing sample was made of blood. The receptors here all came from a woman aged 25 to 45 with Graves' ophthalmopathy.

The chain joins TRBV28 to TRBJ1-2; D possibly corresponds to TRBD1 (6 bases). Germline V gene data show CDR1 as MDHEN and CDR2 as SYDVKM. This CDR3 has 11 amino acids. The V and J ends lost 6 bases and 8 bases respectively, with 10 bases between them. The CDR3 nucleotides read TGTGCCAGCAGAAGACAGGAGGGCTACACCTTC. It yields the protein CASRRQEGYTF.

The chain recombines TRBV12-3 or TRBV12-4 with TRBJ2-1, with D perhaps TRBD1 or TRBD2 (5 bases each). CDR3 size: 14 residues. V lost 3 bases, J lost 3 bases, and 9 bases lay in between. The CDR3 loop reads CASSFWDHYNEQFF. The CDR3 DNA is TGTGCCAGCAGTTTCTGGGACCACTACAATGAGCAGTTCTTC.

The rearrangement links TRBV6-1 to TRBJ1-2, with TRBD1 matching 8 bases. Unmatched junction bases numbered 7, after V lost 2 bases and J lost 5 bases. CDR1 MNHNS and CDR2 SASEGT come from the germline V gene. The CDR3 is 15 residues long. The CDR3 nucleotides are TGTGCCAGCAGTGAACCAGGGGGCGTCGGGTATGGCTACACCTTC. Protein product: CASSEPGGVGYGYTF.

This clonotype was counted at least ten times. The rearrangement uses TRBV15 and TRBJ2-5, with 9 bases identical to TRBD2. The CDR3 is 16 residues long. V shed 2 bases, J shed 3 bases, and the junction held 7 bases outside the gene matches. Germline V gene sequence: CDR1 LNHNV, CDR2 YYDKDF (reference sequence). CDR3 sequence: CATSRPSGNTEETQYF. The CDR3 region has the DNA TGTGCCACCAGCAGACCTAGCGGGAACACTGAAGAGACCCAGTACTTC. Combining the CDR3 with reference TRBV15 and TRBJ2-5 gives the whole variable domain DAMVIQNPRYQVTQFGKPVTLSCSQTLNHNVMYWYQQKSSQAPKLLFHYYDKDFNNEADTPDNFQSRRPNTSFCFLDIRSPGLGDTAMYLCATSRPSGNTEETQYFGPGTRLLVL.

This clonotype has at least ten counts. CDR3 amino acids: CASSTSGYGYTF. CDR3 coding DNA: TGTGCCAGCAGCACCTCGGGCTATGGCTACACCTTC. This sequence joins TRBV12-3 or TRBV12-4 and TRBJ1-2; D ambiguous. V was shortened by 6 bases and J by 4 bases, with 9 bases between the two germline ends. This CDR3 has 12 amino acids.

This clonotype showed up many times. The rearrangement links TRBV12-3 or TRBV12-4 to TRBJ2-7; D is possibly TRBD1 or TRBD2 (6 bases each). The CDR3 has 15 residues. The V end lost 6 bases, the J end lost 8 bases, and 23 bases lay between the germline ends. The DNA for the CDR3 is TGTGCCAGCAGGGGGCTGGGGGGCCCTTTGAGGAAGCAGTACTTC. It is translated as CASRGLGGPLRKQYF.

The chain combines TRBV28 with TRBJ2-7; D is uncertain. Per germline, CDR1 MDHEN and CDR2 SYDVKM. V was trimmed by 6 bases and J by 2 bases, leaving 11 bases between them. The CDR3 is 13 amino acids. The CDR3 protein is CASRPRWPYEQYF. Here the CDR3 DNA reads TGTGCCAGCAGACCCAGATGGCCCTACGAGCAGTACTTC.

The chain joins TRBV24-1 to TRBJ2-5, with 9 bases lining up with TRBD1. The V segment lost 3 bases and the J segment 5 bases; nucleotides outside the gene matches: 6. The germline V gene encodes CDR1 KGHDR and CDR2 SFDVKD. The CDR3 loop spans 15 amino acids. CDR3 protein: CATSDPGQGTETQYF. The DNA of the CDR3 is TGTGCCACCAGTGATCCGGGACAGGGAACGGAGACCCAGTACTTC.

This clonotype was counted many times. The chain carries TRBV6-5 and TRBJ1-1, with D tentatively TRBD1 (5 bases). V was cut by 0 bases and J by 1 base, with 6 bases left in between. The length of the CDR3 is 14 residues. Germline V lookup: CDR1 MNHEY, CDR2 SVGAGI. In DNA, the CDR3 is TGTGCCAGCAGTTACTCGACAGAGAACACTGAAGCTTTCTTT. This gives the protein CASSYSTENTEAFF.

This clonotype appeared many times. CDR3 nucleotide sequence: TGTGCCAGCAGACGGGGACAAGTTAACTCCTACGAGCAGTACTTC. Amino acid sequence: CASRRGQVNSYEQYF. V and J are TRBV12-3 or TRBV12-4 and TRBJ2-7; maybe TRBD1 (6 bases). This CDR3 contains 15 residues. Trimming removed 6 bases at V and 0 bases at J, with 15 bases between.

This clonotype was counted ten times or more. Compared with germline, one end of the junction differs, possibly owing to a read error. V gene TRBV3-1 combines with J gene TRBJ2-7; TRBD2 aligns across 7 bases. Germline V lookup: CDR1 LGHDT, CDR2 YNNKEL (reference sequence). This CDR3 contains 13 residues. This CDR3 reads CTSRRLGGDEQYF. The CDR3 bases are TGTACCAGCAGACGCTTGGGAGGGGACGAGCAGTACTTC.

There are many counts of this clonotype. This rearrangement joins TRBV6-5 to TRBJ2-5; D is undetermined. The V end lost 2 bases, the J end lost 0 bases, and 10 bases lay between the germline ends. Germline CDR1 reads MNHEY; CDR2 reads SVGAGI. This CDR3 is built from 15 residues. For the CDR3, the DNA is TGTGCCAGCAGTTACCCCTGGCGGAACCAAGAGACCCAGTACTTC. Its translation is CASSYPWRNQETQYF.

Ten or more counts support this clonotype. The genes are TRBV2 and TRBJ2-7; possible D gene TRBD1, 5 bases. Trimming pared 1 base from V and 0 bases from J, leaving 10 bases between. CDR1 and CDR2 (germline): SNHLY, FYNNEI. CDR3 length: 15 amino acids. The CDR3 reads CASSEDRQGSYEQYF. In DNA form, the CDR3 reads TGTGCCAGCAGTGAAGATAGGCAGGGCTCCTACGAGCAGTACTTC.